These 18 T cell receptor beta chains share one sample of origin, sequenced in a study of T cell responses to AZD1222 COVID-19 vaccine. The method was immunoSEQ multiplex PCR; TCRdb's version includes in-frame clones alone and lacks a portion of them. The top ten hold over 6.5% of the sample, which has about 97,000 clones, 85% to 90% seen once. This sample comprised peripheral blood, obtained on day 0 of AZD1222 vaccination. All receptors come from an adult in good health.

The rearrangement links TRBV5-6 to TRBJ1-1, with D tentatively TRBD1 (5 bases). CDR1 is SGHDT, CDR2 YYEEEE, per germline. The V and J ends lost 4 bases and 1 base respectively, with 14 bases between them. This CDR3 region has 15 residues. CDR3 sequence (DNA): TGTGCCAGCAGCCTTACAGGAGGGCCGAACACTGAAGCTTTCTTT. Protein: CASSLTGGPNTEAFF. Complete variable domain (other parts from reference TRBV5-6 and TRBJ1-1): DAGVTQSPTHLIKTRGQQVTLRCSPKSGHDTVSWYQQALGQGPQFIFQYYEEEERQRGNFPDRFSGHQFPNYSSELNVNALLLGDSALYLCASSLTGGPNTEAFFGQGTRLTVV.

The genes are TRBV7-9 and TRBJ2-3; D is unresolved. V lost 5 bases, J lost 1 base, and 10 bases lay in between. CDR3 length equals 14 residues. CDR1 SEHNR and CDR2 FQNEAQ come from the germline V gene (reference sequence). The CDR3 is CASSLNQGTDTQYF. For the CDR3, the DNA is TGTGCCAGCAGCCTCAACCAGGGCACAGATACGCAGTATTTT.

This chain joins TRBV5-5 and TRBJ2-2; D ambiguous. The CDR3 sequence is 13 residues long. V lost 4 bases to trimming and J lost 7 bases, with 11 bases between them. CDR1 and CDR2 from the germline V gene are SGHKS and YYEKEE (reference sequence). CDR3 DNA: TGTGCCAGCAGCCTTACTACCGGCGGGGAGCTGTTTTTT. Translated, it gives CASSLTTGGELFF.

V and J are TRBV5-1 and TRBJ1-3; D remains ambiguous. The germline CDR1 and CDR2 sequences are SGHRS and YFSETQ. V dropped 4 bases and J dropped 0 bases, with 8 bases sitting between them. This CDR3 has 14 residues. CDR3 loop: CASSLQDSGNTIYF. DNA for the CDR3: TGCGCCAGCAGCCTCCAGGACTCTGGAAACACCATATATTTT.

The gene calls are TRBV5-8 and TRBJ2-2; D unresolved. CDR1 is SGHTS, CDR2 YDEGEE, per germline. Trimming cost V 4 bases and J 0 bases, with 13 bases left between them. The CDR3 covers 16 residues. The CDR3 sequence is CASSGSPVANTGELFF. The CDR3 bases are TGTGCCAGCAGCGGCAGCCCAGTCGCGAACACCGGGGAGCTGTTTTTT.

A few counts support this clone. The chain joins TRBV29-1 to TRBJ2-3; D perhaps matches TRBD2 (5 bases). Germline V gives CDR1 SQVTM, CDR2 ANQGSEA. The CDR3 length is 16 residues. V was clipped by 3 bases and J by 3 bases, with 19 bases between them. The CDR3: CSVEGGSGRGTDTQYF. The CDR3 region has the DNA TGCAGCGTTGAGGGTGGGAGCGGAAGAGGGACAGATACGCAGTATTTT.

The CDR3 is CASSHHRDSNQPQHF. CDR3 nucleotide sequence: TGTGCCAGCAGTCACCACAGGGATAGCAATCAGCCCCAGCATTTT. This rearrangement joins TRBV6-6 to TRBJ1-5, with TRBD1 as a possible D gene (6 bases). Germline assignment: CDR1 MNHNY and CDR2 SVGAGI (reference sequence). CDR3 size: 15 residues. Between the trimmed V and J ends, which lost 5 bases and 0 bases, there was a span of 11 bases.

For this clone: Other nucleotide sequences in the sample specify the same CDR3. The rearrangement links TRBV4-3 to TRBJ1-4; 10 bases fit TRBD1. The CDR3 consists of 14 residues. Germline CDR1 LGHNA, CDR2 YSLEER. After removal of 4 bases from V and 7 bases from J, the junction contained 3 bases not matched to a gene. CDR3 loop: CASSRTGGGEKLFF. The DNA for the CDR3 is TGCGCCAGCAGCCGGACAGGGGGAGGTGAAAAACTGTTTTTT.

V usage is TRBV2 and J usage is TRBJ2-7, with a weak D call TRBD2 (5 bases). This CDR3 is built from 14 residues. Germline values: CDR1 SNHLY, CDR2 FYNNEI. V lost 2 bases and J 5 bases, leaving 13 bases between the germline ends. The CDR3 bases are TGTGCCAGCAGTGAAATGGCTAGCTTCGACGAGCAGTACTTC. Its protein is CASSEMASFDEQYF. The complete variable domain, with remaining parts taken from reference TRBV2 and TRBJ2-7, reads EPEVTQTPSHQVTQMGQEVILRCVPISNHLYFYWYRQILGQKVEFLVSFYNNEISEKSEIFDDQFSVERPDGSNFTLKIRSTKLEDSAMYFCASSEMASFDEQYFGPGTRLTVT.

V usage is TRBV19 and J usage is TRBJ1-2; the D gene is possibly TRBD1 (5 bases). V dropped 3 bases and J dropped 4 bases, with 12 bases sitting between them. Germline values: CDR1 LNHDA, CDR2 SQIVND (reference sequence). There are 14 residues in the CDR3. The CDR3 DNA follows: TGTGCCAGTAGTATGAACCGGGACGCCTATGGCTACACCTTC. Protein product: CASSMNRDAYGYTF.

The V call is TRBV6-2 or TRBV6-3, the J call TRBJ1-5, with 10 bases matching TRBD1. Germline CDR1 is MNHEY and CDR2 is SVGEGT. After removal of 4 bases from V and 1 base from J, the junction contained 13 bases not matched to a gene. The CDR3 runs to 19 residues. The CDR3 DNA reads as TGTGCCAGCAGTTTAACCGGGACAGGGGCCGCGGGGAGCAATCAGCCCCAGCATTTT. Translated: CASSLTGTGAAGSNQPQHF.

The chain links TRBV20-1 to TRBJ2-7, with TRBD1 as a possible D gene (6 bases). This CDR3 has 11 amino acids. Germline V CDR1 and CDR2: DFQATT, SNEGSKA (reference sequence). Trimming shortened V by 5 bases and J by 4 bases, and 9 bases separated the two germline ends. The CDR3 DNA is TGCAGTGCTCCCAGGGGATACGAGCAGTACTTC. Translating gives CSAPRGYEQYF.

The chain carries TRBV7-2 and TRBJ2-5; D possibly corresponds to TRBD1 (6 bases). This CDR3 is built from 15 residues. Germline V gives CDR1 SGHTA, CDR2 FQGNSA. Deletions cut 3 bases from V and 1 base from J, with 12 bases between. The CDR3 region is CASSFRGQFQETQYF. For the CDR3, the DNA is TGTGCCAGCAGCTTCCGCGGACAGTTCCAAGAGACCCAGTACTTC.

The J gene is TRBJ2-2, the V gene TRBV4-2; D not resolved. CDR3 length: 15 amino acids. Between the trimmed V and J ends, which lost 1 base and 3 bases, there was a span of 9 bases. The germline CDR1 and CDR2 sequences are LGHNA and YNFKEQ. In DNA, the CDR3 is TGTGCCAGCAGCCAAGGGGTTTCGGACACCGGGGAGCTGTTTTTT. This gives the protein CASSQGVSDTGELFF.

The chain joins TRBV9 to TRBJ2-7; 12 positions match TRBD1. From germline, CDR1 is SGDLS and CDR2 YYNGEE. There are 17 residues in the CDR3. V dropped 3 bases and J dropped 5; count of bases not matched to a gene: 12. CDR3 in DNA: TGTGCCAGCAGCGGAAGGTCCGGGACAGGGGGCCTGAACGAGCAGTACTTC. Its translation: CASSGRSGTGGLNEQYF.

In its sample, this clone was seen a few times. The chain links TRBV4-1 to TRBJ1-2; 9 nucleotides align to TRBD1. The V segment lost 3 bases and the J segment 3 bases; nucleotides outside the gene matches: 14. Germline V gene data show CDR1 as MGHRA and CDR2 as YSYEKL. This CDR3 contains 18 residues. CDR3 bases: TGCGCCAGCAGCCACGAATTAATACAGGGGGCAATCTACTATGGCTACACCTTC. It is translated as CASSHELIQGAIYYGYTF.

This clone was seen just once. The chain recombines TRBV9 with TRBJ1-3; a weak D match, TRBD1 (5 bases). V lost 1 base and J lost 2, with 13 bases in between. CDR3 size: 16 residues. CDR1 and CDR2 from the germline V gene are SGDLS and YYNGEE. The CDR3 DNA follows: TGTGCCAGCAGCGTAACGGCCCAGGGTGCTGGAAACACCATATATTTT. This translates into CASSVTAQGAGNTIYF.

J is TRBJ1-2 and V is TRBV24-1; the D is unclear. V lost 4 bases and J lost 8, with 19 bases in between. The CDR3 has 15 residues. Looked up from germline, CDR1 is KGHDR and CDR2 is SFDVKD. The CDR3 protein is CATSEQSTRPGGYTF. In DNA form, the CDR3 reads TGTGCCACCAGTGAACAATCCACCCGGCCTGGCGGCTACACCTTC.